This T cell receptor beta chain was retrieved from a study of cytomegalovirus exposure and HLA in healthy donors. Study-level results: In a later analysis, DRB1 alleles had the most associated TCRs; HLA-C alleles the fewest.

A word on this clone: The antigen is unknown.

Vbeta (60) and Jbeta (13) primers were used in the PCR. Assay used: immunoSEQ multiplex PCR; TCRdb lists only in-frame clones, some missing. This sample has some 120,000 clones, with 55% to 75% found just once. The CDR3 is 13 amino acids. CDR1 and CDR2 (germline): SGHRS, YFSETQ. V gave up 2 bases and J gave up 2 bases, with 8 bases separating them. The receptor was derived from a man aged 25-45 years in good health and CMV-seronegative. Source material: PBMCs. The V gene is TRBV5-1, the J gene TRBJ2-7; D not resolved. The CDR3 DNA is TGCGCCAGCAGCTTCGATAGTACCTACGAGCAGTACTTC. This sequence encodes CASSFDSTYEQYF.